The rows below give T cell receptor beta chains drawn from one sample of a study of T-cell reconstitution after alpha-beta-depleted transplantation in children. TCRdb called the PCR reads again in MiXCR, with one record for every CDR3 protein. The table includes some 250,000 distinct CDR3 sequences, around 11% detected once. The material sequenced was PBMCs from the stem cell graft donor, taken from the stem cell graft. The receptors shown here come from a human donor who donated a stem cell graft to a child with acute lymphoblastic leukemia. The conserved cysteine and the conserved F or W are not part of the CDR3 here.

V,J,length,CDR3
TRBV18,TRBJ2-3,17,ASSLYRSIAGETTDTQY
TRBV20-1,TRBJ2-1,12,SAAGDRGRREQF
TRBV6-2/TRBV6-3,TRBJ2-3,13,ASRNIREKTDTQY
TRBV5-1,TRBJ2-3,12,ASSLYGVTDTQY
TRBV5-1,TRBJ1-1,12,ASSLGPANTEAF
TRBV20-1,TRBJ2-7,11,SARAGTAYEQY
TRBV4-2,TRBJ2-1,14,ASSQLAGSPYNEQF
TRBV12-3/TRBV12-4,TRBJ2-7,10,ASSLFLYEQY
TRBV4-3,TRBJ2-4,12,ASSQGGPENIQY
TRBV20-1,TRBJ1-5,14,SARDTRIYSNQPQH
TRBV30,TRBJ1-2,9,AWSVPKGYT
TRBV27,TRBJ1-5,14,ASSLSAGGSNQPQH
TRBV12-3/TRBV12-4,TRBJ2-3,13,ASTSKGLATDTQY
TRBV20-1,TRBJ2-3,12,SEGARSSTDTQY
TRBV5-6,TRBJ2-7,12,ASSLLRSSYEQY
TRBV12-3/TRBV12-4,TRBJ2-5,9,ASSTGETQY
TRBV5-1,TRBJ2-3,12,ASSLEGLTDTQY
TRBV10-3,TRBJ2-1,14,AIGLGEGQVYNEQF
TRBV12-3/TRBV12-4,TRBJ2-1,12,ASSSQTRDSKQF
TRBV4-2,TRBJ2-3,11,ASSQGQGDTQY
TRBV25-1,TRBJ1-4,14,ARCHLGGPTNEKLF
TRBV28,TRBJ1-1,12,ASSTMGEGTEAF
TRBV19,TRBJ1-2,13,ASSQSGLPSYGYT
TRBV5-6,TRBJ2-2,12,ASSLGGAIGELF
TRBV7-6,TRBJ2-3,15,ASSRTRRGGETDTQY
TRBV6-5,TRBJ2-3,14,ASSYSRGGSGDTQY
TRBV7-9,TRBJ1-2,12,ASSLDANRHGYT
TRBV20-1,TRBJ1-5,12,SATDRIGNQPQH
TRBV7-2,TRBJ2-1,13,ASSLLQGSGDEQF
TRBV27,TRBJ2-1,12,ASSQESSYNEQF
TRBV7-9,TRBJ1-2,13,ASSLAGQLIYGYT
TRBV20-1,TRBJ1-2,11,SATSETGDGYT
TRBV10-3,TRBJ2-1,14,AISESPGLAGVEQF
TRBV19,TRBJ2-7,11,ASSIVTADQQY
TRBV4-2,TRBJ2-3,13,ASSQVYSSTDTQY
TRBV25-1,TRBJ2-1,10,ASNSRDNEQF
TRBV7-6,TRBJ2-1,14,ASSLAGTGVDNEQF
TRBV7-6,TRBJ2-2,10,ASSPGTGELF
TRBV6-6,TRBJ2-5,11,ASSYPGEETQY
TRBV7-8,TRBJ1-1,15,ASSLAGRGLRNTEAF
TRBV6-6,TRBJ1-4,11,ASKPLNNEKLF
TRBV9,TRBJ2-7,13,ASSASGQRTYEQY
TRBV29-1,TRBJ2-7,13,SVEEPGLAGFEQY
TRBV5-1,TRBJ1-1,12,ASSLSGGNTEAF
TRBV6-6,TRBJ1-5,11,ASSRDNNQPQH
TRBV29-1,TRBJ1-1,12,SVREGERDTEAF
TRBV7-9,TRBJ1-1,13,ATHKGQTMNTEAF
TRBV20-1,TRBJ2-5,12,SARVGTGRETQY
TRBV6-2/TRBV6-3,TRBJ2-5,11,ASRKGLEETQY
TRBV12-3/TRBV12-4,TRBJ2-2,12,ASSSRGNTGELF
TRBV21-1,TRBJ2-2,12,ASNSGRGSGELF
TRBV20-1,TRBJ2-5,11,SADRGGQRDQY
TRBV4-3,TRBJ1-4,13,ASSQSRDPNEKLF